This entry lists 10 T cell receptor beta chains sequenced from one sample in a study of cytomegalovirus exposure and HLA in healthy donors. The study ran its PCR with 60 Vbeta and 13 Jbeta primers. Produced via immunoSEQ multiplex PCR; TCRdb's table is partial and in-frame only. Found here are around 190,000 clones, over 60% of them singletons; the top ten hold 0.95% to 1.4%. The sample consisted of PBMCs. All receptors derive from a woman aged 40 to 50 in good health and CMV-seronegative.

The rearrangement joins TRBV9 to TRBJ2-3; tentatively, D is TRBD2 (6 bases). V shed 3 bases and J shed 3 bases, with 23 bases lying between them. The germline V gene encodes CDR1 SGDLS and CDR2 YYNGEE. The CDR3 totals 18 residues. The CDR3 protein is CASSATPGTGSFTDTQYF. For the CDR3, the DNA is TGTGCCAGCAGCGCCACCCCCGGGACCGGGAGCTTTACAGATACGCAGTATTTT.

This chain joins TRBV18 and TRBJ2-1; weak D call: TRBD1 (5 bases). CDR1 KGHSH and CDR2 LQKENI come from the germline V gene. The CDR3 sequence is 13 residues long. Trimming took 4 bases from V and 8 from J, leaving 12 bases between them. The CDR3 DNA follows: TGTGCCAGCTCACAAGCCCAGGGCGATGAGCAGTTCTTC. It codes for CASSQAQGDEQFF.

This chain connects TRBV4-3 to TRBJ2-2; no definite D call. The CDR3 extends over 12 amino acids. Germline values: CDR1 LGHNA, CDR2 YSLEER. Trimming removed 4 bases from V and 6 bases from J, with 6 bases in between. DNA of the CDR3: TGCGCCAGCAGCCGCCGGGCCGGGGAGCTGTTTTTT. It is translated as CASSRRAGELFF.

The J gene is TRBJ2-3, the V gene TRBV11-3; D possibly corresponds to TRBD1 (5 bases). Germline V CDR1 and CDR2: SGHNT, YENEEA. This CDR3 spans 16 amino acids. The germline V and J ends were trimmed by 5 bases and 0 bases, with 15 bases remaining between them. The CDR3 spells CASSPPAGSSTDTQYF. The CDR3 DNA is TGTGCCAGCAGCCCCCCAGCAGGGTCTAGCACAGATACGCAGTATTTT.

V gene TRBV6-1 combines with J gene TRBJ1-1; D gene unclear. CDR1 is MNHNS, CDR2 SASEGT, per germline. The CDR3 totals 14 residues. The V end was cut by 7 bases, the J end by 8 bases, with 20 bases between. The CDR3 spells CASTPFSRSGEAFF. CDR3 DNA: TGTGCCAGCACTCCCTTCTCCAGGTCAGGCGAAGCTTTCTTT.

This chain uses TRBV4-1 with TRBJ1-2; D gene uncertain. The CDR3 runs to 15 residues. The V and J ends lost 1 base and 4 bases respectively, with 13 bases between them. Germline loops: CDR1 MGHRA, CDR2 YSYEKL. The CDR3 DNA reads as TGCGCCAGCAGCCAAGCCCCATCTCGAGCCTATGGCTACACCTTC. The encoded protein is CASSQAPSRAYGYTF.

This clone was counted a single time. V gene TRBV12-5 combines with J gene TRBJ1-1; TRBD1 is a possible D gene (6 bases). The germline CDR1 and CDR2 sequences are LGHNT and FRNRAP. This CDR3 has 17 residues. Deletions cut 7 bases from V and 4 bases from J, with 25 bases between. The CDR3 reads CASALVPQGGGTTEAFF. CDR3 nucleotide sequence: TGTGCTAGTGCCCTGGTCCCACAAGGGGGGGGGACCACTGAAGCTTTCTTT.

This clone was observed a handful of times. The chain couples TRBV7-2 to TRBJ2-3; TRBD1 matches 7 bases. CDR1 is SGHTA and CDR2 is FQGNSA in the germline V gene. The J segment lost 2 bases and the V segment lost 5 bases, leaving 10 bases of the junction unmatched. This CDR3 region has 16 residues. This chain's CDR3 is CASSPPRDRVTDTQYF. The CDR3 DNA sequence: TGTGCCAGCAGCCCCCCGAGGGACAGAGTCACAGATACGCAGTATTTT.

As concerns this clone: The same CDR3 also results from other DNA sequences found in this sample. The V call is TRBV5-1, the J call TRBJ1-5; TRBD1 matches 7 bases. Germline lookup yields CDR1 SGHRS and CDR2 YFSETQ. V shed 4 bases, J shed 0 bases, and the junction held 4 bases outside the gene matches. CDR3 size: 15 residues. The CDR3 loop reads CASSRTGDSNQPQHF. In DNA, the CDR3 is TGCGCCAGCAGCCGCACAGGGGATAGCAATCAGCCCCAGCATTTT.

This chain uses TRBV5-4 with TRBJ2-3; D not resolved. The CDR3 runs 13 residues. Trimming took 3 bases from V and 6 from J, leaving 11 bases between them. The germline V gene has CDR1 SGHNT and CDR2 YYREEE (reference sequence). The CDR3: CASSSNLRDTQYF. The CDR3 nucleotides are TGTGCCAGCAGCTCCAACCTTCGGGATACGCAGTATTTT.